One sample yielded the 29 T cell receptor beta chains listed below, sequenced in a study of blood T cells in healthy people across ages. A sample-barcoded 5' primer and a J-beta primer mix were used in a second PCR of about 7 to 12 cycles. TCRdb reanalysed the 5' RACE reads using MiXCR and keeps one entry per CDR3 protein. The repertoire consists of about 1.8 million distinct CDR3 sequences, with less than 50% occurring once and the leading ten covering 2.1%. Sequencing used blood. The source of these receptors is a woman between 40 and 55 years old in good health.

The V and J genes are TRBV7-9 and TRBJ1-6, with D maybe TRBD1 (6 bases). Per germline, CDR1 SEHNR and CDR2 FQNEAQ (reference sequence). The CDR3 loop spans 15 amino acids. Trimming took 4 bases from V and 3 from J, leaving 10 bases between them. The CDR3: CASSSPTGYNSPLHF. The CDR3 nucleotides are TGTGCCAGCAGCTCCCCGACAGGCTATAATTCACCCCTCCACTTT.

The chain is built from TRBV28 and TRBJ1-1; D remains unclear. The CDR3 extends over 11 amino acids. Per the germline V gene, CDR1 is MDHEN and CDR2 is SYDVKM. Deletions cut 6 bases from V and 6 bases from J, with 8 bases between. The CDR3 is CASRGRPEAFF. The CDR3 DNA follows: TGTGCCAGCAGGGGTCGGCCTGAAGCTTTCTTT.

On this clonotype itself: It may be a read error: a sequence one base away is much more abundant. DNA of the CDR3: TGCGCCAGCAGCCTTACAACAGGGCCAGGTACGCAGTATTTT. Translating gives CASSLTTGPGTQYF. V is TRBV4-3 and J is TRBJ2-3; tentative D call: TRBD1 (6 bases). CDR3 length: 14 amino acids. The germline CDR1 and CDR2 sequences are LGHNA and YSLEER. The germline V and J ends were trimmed by 4 bases and 8 bases, with 16 bases remaining between them.

The chain employs TRBV14 and TRBJ1-2; D unresolved. With 1 base removed from V and 5 bases from J, the gap between germline ends came to 8 bases. Germline CDR1 reads SGHDN; CDR2 reads FVKESK. The CDR3 runs to 13 residues. This CDR3 is CASSQGNRYGYTF. The CDR3 region has the DNA TGTGCCAGCAGCCAAGGGAACCGATATGGCTACACCTTC. The whole variable domain, remainder taken from reference TRBV14 and TRBJ1-2, is EAGVTQFPSHSVIEKGQTVTLRCDPISGHDNLYWYRRVMGKEIKFLLHFVKESKQDESGMPNNRFLAERTGGTYSTLKVQPAELEDSGVYFCASSQGNRYGYTFGSGTRLTVV.

The table lists this clonotype with many counts. The chain recombines TRBV12-3 or TRBV12-4 with TRBJ2-5; D is undetermined. The CDR3 has 12 residues. V lost 4 bases and J 3 bases, leaving 6 bases between the germline ends. CDR3 protein: CASSSSKETQYF. The CDR3 nucleotides are TGTGCCAGCAGTTCCTCCAAAGAGACCCAGTACTTC.

This clonotype was detected only a few times. V usage is TRBV3-1 and J usage is TRBJ2-1; the match to TRBD2 covers 10 bases. The germline gives CDR1 LGHDT, CDR2 YNNKEL (reference sequence). V lost 1 base, J lost 9 bases, and 6 bases stayed unmatched. The CDR3 has 15 residues. This CDR3 reads CASSQVAGGPGEQFF. The CDR3 nucleotides read TGTGCCAGCAGCCAAGTAGCGGGGGGCCCCGGTGAGCAGTTCTTC.

This clonotype turned up a few times. The rearrangement uses TRBV4-3 and TRBJ2-1; the match to TRBD2 covers 9 bases. The J segment lost 7 bases and the V segment lost 0 bases, leaving 16 bases of the junction unmatched. The CDR3 spans 19 residues. Germline V gives CDR1 LGHNA, CDR2 YSLEER. CDR3 residues: CASSQEESLAGTQGNEQFF. The CDR3 nucleotides read TGCGCCAGCAGCCAAGAGGAGTCCCTAGCGGGGACTCAGGGGAATGAGCAGTTCTTC.

The chain is built from TRBV11-2 and TRBJ2-1; D may match TRBD1 or TRBD2 (5 bases each). The germline V and J ends were trimmed by 0 bases and 6 bases, with 18 bases remaining between them. The germline CDR1 and CDR2 sequences are SGHAT and FQNNGV. The CDR3 spans 17 residues. The CDR3 here is CASSLDLGQGRGNEQFF. CDR3 DNA sequence: TGTGCCAGCAGCTTAGATTTGGGTCAGGGTCGGGGCAATGAGCAGTTCTTC.

V usage is TRBV6-2 or TRBV6-3 and J usage is TRBJ2-7, with 7 nucleotides matching TRBD1. The CDR3 loop spans 19 amino acids. CDR1 and CDR2 from the germline V gene are MNHEY and SVGEGT. Trimming removed 2 bases from V and 2 bases from J; junction bases left unmatched: 18. The CDR3 is CASSYQSVRRGQRPYEQYF. CDR3 nucleotides: TGTGCCAGCAGTTACCAATCTGTCCGTCGGGGACAGAGACCCTACGAGCAGTACTTC.

CDR3 in amino acids: CSIKVGNEQFF. The CDR3 bases are TGCAGCATCAAGGTAGGGAATGAGCAGTTCTTC. The rearrangement joins TRBV29-1 to TRBJ2-1; D gene uncertain. From germline, CDR1 is SQVTM and CDR2 ANQGSEA. The V end was cut by 8 bases, the J end by 7 bases, with 12 bases between. The length of the CDR3 is 11 residues.

The sample holds many counts of this clonotype. The CDR3 DNA reads TGTGCCAGCAGTTACAAAGGCTACGAGCAGTACTTC. It is translated as CASSYKGYEQYF. This sequence joins TRBV6-5 and TRBJ2-7, with unresolved D. Trimming left V 2 bases short and J 3 bases short, with 5 bases between. CDR1 is MNHEY, CDR2 SVGAGI, per germline. This CDR3 has 12 residues.

This chain joins TRBV7-3 and TRBJ1-2, with a tentative D call TRBD1 (6 bases). Germline CDR1 SGHTA, CDR2 FQGTGA. V lost 1 base and J lost 3, with 15 bases in between. The CDR3 contains 16 residues. The CDR3 DNA follows: TGTGCCAGCAGCTTAAGAGTCCGGGGGCAGGACTATGGCTACACCTTC. Translated: CASSLRVRGQDYGYTF. The full variable domain, in which reference TRBV7-3 and TRBJ1-2 provide the parts outside the CDR3, is GAGVSQTPSNKVTEKGKYVELRCDPISGHTALYWYRQSLGQGPEFLIYFQGTGAADDSGLPNDRFFAVRPEGSVSTLKIQRTERGDSAVYLCASSLRVRGQDYGYTFGSGTRLTVV.

The V call is TRBV6-2 or TRBV6-3, the J call TRBJ2-7; D possibly uses TRBD1 or TRBD2 (6 bases each). V dropped 0 bases and J dropped 8 bases, with 20 bases sitting between them. Germline CDR1 is MNHEY and CDR2 is SVGEGT. This CDR3 contains 16 residues. CDR3 amino acids: CASSYSSRGTPVQQYF. The CDR3 nucleotides are TGTGCCAGCAGTTACTCGTCCCGGGGGACACCTGTCCAGCAGTACTTC.

The chain combines TRBV10-3 with TRBJ2-5; perhaps TRBD2 as D (6 bases). The CDR3 is 14 residues long. In germline, CDR1 is ENHRY, CDR2 SYGVKD. Trimming shortened V by 2 bases and J by 6 bases, and 13 bases separated the two germline ends. The CDR3 DNA follows: TGTGCCATCAGTGAGGTGACTAGGGCGAAGACCCAGTACTTC. Its translation is CAISEVTRAKTQYF.

This clonotype came up many times. This chain connects TRBV10-1 to TRBJ2-7; 8 nucleotides align to TRBD2. This CDR3 comprises 15 residues. Germline lookup yields CDR1 WNHNN and CDR2 SYGVQD (reference sequence). Trimming removed 3 bases from V and 3 bases from J; junction bases left unmatched: 7. The CDR3 DNA sequence: TGCGCCAGCAGTGATGGTTCTAGCGGGCTCTACGAGCAGTACTTC. Translating it yields CASSDGSSGLYEQYF.

This clonotype occurred a few times. The J gene is TRBJ2-1, the V gene TRBV7-8; D might be TRBD2 (6 bases). V was cut by 6 bases and J by 7 bases, with 13 bases left in between. CDR1 and CDR2 from the germline V gene are SGHVS and FQNEAQ. The CDR3 has 13 amino acids. CDR3 sequence reads: CASSHDGRNEQFF. The CDR3 nucleotides read TGTGCCAGCAGTCATGACGGGAGAAATGAGCAGTTCTTC.

The chain has TRBV25-1 and TRBJ1-1; 8 bases are shared with TRBD1. J was trimmed by 6 bases and V by 2 bases; bases with no gene match: 11. The germline CDR1 and CDR2 sequences are MGHDK and SYGVNS. The CDR3 extends over 16 amino acids. DNA for the CDR3: TGTGCCAGCAGTGAAGGGCTCGGCAGGGGGCGAGCTGAAGCTTTCTTT. As protein: CASSEGLGRGRAEAFF. The full variable domain, rest sourced from reference TRBV25-1 and TRBJ1-1, is EADIYQTPRYLVIGTGKKITLECSQTMGHDKMYWYQQDPGMELHLIHYSYGVNSTEKGDLSSESTVSRIRTEHFPLTLESARPSHTSQYLCASSEGLGRGRAEAFFGQGTRLTVV.

The chain has TRBV6-5 and TRBJ1-2; the D gene is possibly TRBD1 (6 bases). CDR3 size: 14 residues. The germline V and J ends were trimmed by 5 bases and 7 bases, with 17 bases remaining between them. Germline V gene sequence: CDR1 MNHEY, CDR2 SVGAGI. The CDR3 reads CASSTMGGGSGYTF. In DNA, the CDR3 is TGTGCCAGCAGTACCATGGGGGGCGGATCTGGCTACACCTTC.

This clonotype was counted once. The genes are TRBV9 and TRBJ2-1; a possible D gene is TRBD1 (6 bases). The CDR3 is 13 amino acids. V gave up 4 bases and J gave up 13 bases, with 18 bases separating them. Germline V gives CDR1 SGDLS, CDR2 YYNGEE. The CDR3 region has the DNA TGTGCCAGCAGCACTCCGACAGGCCGTAAACAGTTCTTC. It is translated as CASSTPTGRKQFF.

V is TRBV20-1 and J is TRBJ1-2; D possibly corresponds to TRBD1 (6 bases). Trimming removed 6 bases at V and 4 bases at J, with 12 bases between. Germline V gene sequence: CDR1 DFQATT, CDR2 SNEGSKA (reference sequence). The CDR3 loop spans 12 amino acids. The CDR3 coding sequence is TGCAGTGCCAAAAGACAGGTCTATGGCTACACCTTC. Translating it yields CSAKRQVYGYTF.

The CDR3 DNA sequence: TGTGCCAGCAGCTCTAGCGGACCTGGGTATAATTCACCCCTCCACTTT. Protein product: CASSSSGPGYNSPLHF. This chain joins TRBV11-2 and TRBJ1-6; D remains unclear. Germline assignment: CDR1 SGHAT and CDR2 FQNNGV. Trimming took off 4 bases at V and 4 bases at J, with 14 bases between the two ends. CDR3 length equals 16 residues.

The chain employs TRBV20-1 and TRBJ2-5; D possibly uses TRBD1 or TRBD2 (5 bases each). Germline V gives CDR1 DFQATT, CDR2 SNEGSKA (reference sequence). The CDR3 is made up of 12 amino acids. V shed 3 bases and J shed 9 bases, with 14 bases lying between them. CDR3: CSARGPRGAQYF. Here the CDR3 DNA reads TGCAGTGCTAGGGGACCCCGAGGGGCCCAGTACTTC.

V is TRBV28 and J is TRBJ1-6; D gene uncertain. Deletions cut 3 bases from V and 9 bases from J, with 6 bases between. This CDR3 has 12 residues. The germline V gene encodes CDR1 MDHEN and CDR2 SYDVKM. The CDR3 reads CASSFMVSPLHF. The CDR3 DNA reads as TGTGCCAGCAGTTTTATGGTTTCACCCCTCCACTTT.

J is TRBJ2-1 and V is TRBV5-1; tentative D call: TRBD2 (5 bases). V was clipped by 4 bases and J by 5 bases, with 13 bases between them. This CDR3 contains 14 residues. CDR1 is SGHRS and CDR2 is YFSETQ in the germline V gene. This CDR3 reads CASSHEGRNNEQFF. For the CDR3, the DNA is TGCGCCAGCAGCCATGAGGGCAGAAACAATGAGCAGTTCTTC. Based on the CDR3 plus reference TRBV5-1 and TRBJ2-1, the full variable domain is KAGVTQTPRYLIKTRGQQVTLSCSPISGHRSVSWYQQTPGQGLQFLFEYFSETQRNKGNFPGRFSGRQFSNSRSEMNVSTLELGDSALYLCASSHEGRNNEQFFGPGTRLTVL.

The chain links TRBV4-2 to TRBJ2-6; weak D call: TRBD1 (6 bases). Germline V CDR1 and CDR2: LGHNA, YNFKEQ. The CDR3 has 16 residues. V gave up 0 bases and J gave up 2 bases, with 8 bases separating them. The CDR3 DNA is TGTGCCAGCAGCCAAGATAAGGGGGCTGGGGCCAACGTCCTGACTTTC. Amino acids: CASSQDKGAGANVLTF.

The gene calls are TRBV20-1 and TRBJ2-5; 9 bases match TRBD2. The CDR3 is made up of 13 amino acids. From germline, CDR1 is DFQATT and CDR2 SNEGSKA (reference sequence). V lost 5 bases, J lost 5 bases, and 6 bases stayed unmatched. The CDR3 DNA follows: TGCAGTGCTCCGCGTACTAGCGGGGAGACCCAGTACTTC. It codes for CSAPRTSGETQYF.

The V call is TRBV5-1, the J call TRBJ2-5, with D uncertain. There are 16 residues in the CDR3. V was cut by 4 bases and J by 5 bases, with 21 bases left in between. The V gene's germline CDR1 is SGHRS and CDR2 YFSETQ. CDR3 in amino acids: CASSTFPTLPMETQYF. The CDR3 DNA sequence: TGCGCCAGCAGCACCTTCCCTACTTTACCCATGGAGACCCAGTACTTC.

The gene calls are TRBV6-5 and TRBJ2-5; unclear D gene. CDR3 length: 13 residues. Deletions cut 1 base from V and 5 bases from J, with 8 bases between. CDR1 is MNHEY, CDR2 SVGAGI, per germline. CDR3 region: CASSYYSAETQYF. Here the CDR3 DNA reads TGTGCCAGCAGTTACTACTCTGCGGAGACCCAGTACTTC.

This clonotype came up once. V usage is TRBV28 and J usage is TRBJ2-6; D gene ambiguous. Trimming removed 5 bases at V and 1 base at J, with 12 bases between. Looked up from germline, CDR1 is MDHEN and CDR2 is SYDVKM. This CDR3 spans 16 amino acids. The CDR3 spells CASSRNRVSGANVLTF. As DNA, the CDR3 is TGTGCCAGCAGTCGTAATCGGGTTTCTGGGGCCAACGTCCTGACTTTC. Drawing the rest from reference TRBV28 and TRBJ2-6, the complete variable domain is DVKVTQSSRYLVKRTGEKVFLECVQDMDHENMFWYRQDPGLGLRLIYFSYDVKMKEKGDIPEGYSVSREKKERFSLILESASTNQTSMYLCASSRNRVSGANVLTFGAGSRLTVL.